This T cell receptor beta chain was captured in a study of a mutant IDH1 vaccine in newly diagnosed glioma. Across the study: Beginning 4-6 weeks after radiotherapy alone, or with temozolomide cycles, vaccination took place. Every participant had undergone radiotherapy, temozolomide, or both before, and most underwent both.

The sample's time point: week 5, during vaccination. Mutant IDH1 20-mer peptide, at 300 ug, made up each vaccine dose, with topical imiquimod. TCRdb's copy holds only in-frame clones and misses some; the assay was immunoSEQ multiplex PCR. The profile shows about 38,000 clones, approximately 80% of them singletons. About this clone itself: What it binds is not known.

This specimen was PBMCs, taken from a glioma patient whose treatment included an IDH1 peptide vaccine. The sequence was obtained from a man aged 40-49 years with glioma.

In DNA form, the CDR3 reads TGTGCCAGCAGCTTAGTTTCGACAGGGGGCGGGGGGACCCAGTACTTC. Its translation: CASSLVSTGGGGTQYF. This sequence joins TRBV7-2 and TRBJ2-5; 10 nucleotides agree with TRBD1. Germline V gene data show CDR1 as SGHTA and CDR2 as FQGNSA. V trimming: 1 base; J trimming: 7 bases; junction bases outside the gene matches: 9. The CDR3 extends over 16 amino acids.